The 16 T cell receptor beta chains in this list originate from one sample, sequenced in a study of blood T cell repertoires in COVID-19. The table came from immunoSEQ multiplex PCR; TCRdb's copy has only in-frame clones and leaves some out. Here the sample spans over 90,000 clones, just under 85% being singletons. Sequences were obtained from peripheral blood. The source is a man in his forties or fifties with active or convalescent COVID-19.

The genes are TRBV7-3 and TRBJ2-7; the match to TRBD2 covers 9 bases. This CDR3 comprises 16 residues. Unmatched junction bases numbered 11, after V lost 5 bases and J lost 3 bases. Looked up from germline, CDR1 is SGHTA and CDR2 is FQGTGA. CDR3 protein: CASSDYWETSGYEQYF. The CDR3 region has the DNA TGTGCCAGCAGCGACTACTGGGAGACTAGCGGCTACGAGCAGTACTTC.

This clone showed up just once. V is TRBV6-6 and J is TRBJ2-2; a weak D match, TRBD1 (5 bases). Germline-derived CDR1 and CDR2 are MNHNY and SVGAGI (reference sequence). V was clipped by 3 bases and J by 1 base, with 9 bases between them. The length of the CDR3 is 15 residues. This chain's CDR3 is CASSYGQGNTGELFF. The CDR3 nucleotides are TGTGCCAGCAGTTATGGGCAGGGGAACACCGGGGAGCTGTTTTTT.

The gene calls are TRBV7-2 and TRBJ2-5; 13 positions match TRBD2. The J segment lost 4 bases and the V segment lost 3 bases, leaving 8 bases of the junction unmatched. The CDR3 is 17 residues long. Germline assignment: CDR1 SGHTA and CDR2 FQGNSA. The chain's CDR3 is CASSLNPGTSGVETQYF. The CDR3 nucleotides are TGTGCCAGCAGCTTGAACCCCGGGACTAGCGGGGTAGAGACCCAGTACTTC. Together with reference TRBV7-2 and TRBJ2-5, the CDR3 gives the full variable domain: GAGVSQSPSNKVTEKGKDVELRCDPISGHTALYWYRQSLGQGLEFLIYFQGNSAPDKSGLPSDRFSAERTGGSVSTLTIQRTQQEDSAVYLCASSLNPGTSGVETQYFGPGTRLLVL.

The chain links TRBV10-1 to TRBJ2-7; TRBD1 aligns across 11 bases. The trim removed 3 bases at V and 5 bases at J, leaving 6 bases unmatched. CDR1 and CDR2 (germline): WNHNN, SYGVQD (reference sequence). The CDR3 covers 15 residues. The CDR3 nucleotides read TGCGCCAGCAGTGATACCGGGACAGGGGGAGACGAGCAGTACTTC. Protein product: CASSDTGTGGDEQYF.

This rearrangement joins TRBV6-1 to TRBJ1-5; the D gene is possibly TRBD1 (5 bases). Looked up from germline, CDR1 is MNHNS and CDR2 is SASEGT. Trimming removed 2 bases from V and 12 bases from J, with 14 bases in between. The CDR3 totals 13 residues. The CDR3 DNA reads as TGTGCCAGCAGTGAACCGCGGGGCAGCAGCCAGCATTTT. Amino acid sequence: CASSEPRGSSQHF.

This rearrangement joins TRBV5-1 to TRBJ2-7; D unresolved. Germline values: CDR1 SGHRS, CDR2 YFSETQ. V was trimmed by 0 bases and J by 4 bases, leaving 8 bases between them. This CDR3 contains 13 residues. CDR3 sequence: CASSLGSTYEQYF. CDR3 sequence (DNA): TGCGCCAGCAGCTTGGGGTCAACATACGAGCAGTACTTC.

This chain links TRBV6-5 with TRBJ1-6; the match to TRBD1 covers 8 bases. Germline-derived CDR1 and CDR2 are MNHEY and SVGAGI. The junction had 8 bases not matched to a gene; V was cut back by 10 bases and J by 9 bases. This CDR3 contains 13 residues. The CDR3 sequence: CATLDRASSPLHF. The CDR3 nucleotides read TGTGCCACTCTGGACAGGGCAAGTTCACCCCTCCACTTT.

The genes are TRBV30 and TRBJ2-6; tentative D call: TRBD2 (6 bases). There are 17 residues in the CDR3. V was trimmed by 1 base and J by 0 bases, leaving 13 bases between them. The V gene's germline CDR1 is GTSNPN and CDR2 SVGIG (reference sequence). For the CDR3, the DNA is TGTGCCTGGAGTGGGGAGGACCGGCGCTCTGGGGCCAACGTCCTGACTTTC. Translating it yields CAWSGEDRRSGANVLTF.

The gene calls are TRBV19 and TRBJ1-2, with 7 bases identical to TRBD1. CDR1 and CDR2 from the germline V gene are LNHDA and SQIVND (reference sequence). Trimming took 4 bases from V and 7 from J; bases not matched to a gene: 12. This CDR3 is 15 amino acids long. CDR3 protein: CASSSPGRDRVGYTF. CDR3 sequence (DNA): TGTGCCAGTAGTAGCCCAGGTCGTGACAGGGTTGGCTACACCTTC.

The genes are TRBV19 and TRBJ1-6; 9 bases align to TRBD1. V gave up 9 bases and J gave up 3 bases; unmatched junction bases: 9. The CDR3 loop spans 16 amino acids. Germline loops: CDR1 LNHDA, CDR2 SQIVND (reference sequence). The CDR3 DNA reads TGTGCCAGCGGCCGGGACAGGGAAGGCTATAATTCACCCCTCCACTTT. This gives the protein CASGRDREGYNSPLHF.

V gene TRBV29-1 combines with J gene TRBJ1-5, with no clear D. V shed 4 bases and J shed 3 bases, with 10 bases lying between them. The germline V gene encodes CDR1 SQVTM and CDR2 ANQGSEA. The CDR3 totals 13 residues. CDR3 sequence (DNA): TGCAGCGTTGTCAACGGGATCAATCAGCCCCAGCATTTT. Its protein product is CSVVNGINQPQHF.

The count of this clone is one. The rearrangement joins TRBV6-2 or TRBV6-3 to TRBJ1-5, with a weak D call TRBD1 (6 bases). V lost 4 bases to trimming and J lost 0 bases, with 16 bases between them. There are 17 residues in the CDR3. Germline V lookup: CDR1 MNHEY, CDR2 SVGEGT. In nucleotides, the CDR3 is TGTGCCAGCAGTTCCACCGGGACAACTCTTAGCAATCAGCCCCAGCATTTT. This translates into CASSSTGTTLSNQPQHF.

This clone was seen just once. The chain links TRBV18 to TRBJ2-5, with D uncertain. Germline loops: CDR1 KGHSH, CDR2 LQKENI. V was cut by 5 bases and J by 4 bases, with 8 bases left in between. The CDR3 length is 12 residues. The CDR3 loop reads CASSNYGETQYF. In DNA, the CDR3 is TGTGCCAGCTCAAACTACGGAGAGACCCAGTACTTC.

This sequence joins TRBV9 and TRBJ2-5; the D is unclear. Germline CDR1 and CDR2: SGDLS and YYNGEE. This CDR3 region has 16 residues. V was trimmed by 3 bases and J by 1 base, leaving 16 bases between them. This CDR3 is CASSAPWAGGQETQYF. The CDR3 DNA is TGTGCCAGCAGCGCCCCCTGGGCAGGTGGCCAAGAGACCCAGTACTTC. The complete variable domain, with remaining parts taken from reference TRBV9 and TRBJ2-5, reads DSGVTQTPKHLITATGQRVTLRCSPRSGDLSVYWYQQSLDQGLQFLIQYYNGEERAKGNILERFSAQQFPDLHSELNLSSLELGDSALYFCASSAPWAGGQETQYFGPGTRLLVL.

This chain links TRBV4-1 with TRBJ2-2; D is possibly TRBD1 (8 bases). With 0 bases removed from V and 7 bases from J, the gap between germline ends came to 12 bases. CDR3 length: 15 amino acids. CDR1 and CDR2 from the germline V gene are MGHRA and YSYEKL. The CDR3 loop is CASSQDNRGGGELFF. The DNA for the CDR3 is TGCGCCAGCAGCCAAGATAACAGGGGGGGCGGGGAGCTGTTTTTT.

V usage is TRBV6-5 and J usage is TRBJ2-5; the match to TRBD2 covers 9 bases. CDR3 size: 14 residues. Germline V gives CDR1 MNHEY, CDR2 SVGAGI. V trimming: 7 bases; J trimming: 3 bases; junction bases outside the gene matches: 6. In nucleotides, the CDR3 is TGTGCCAGCAATAGCGCGGGGGGGAAAGAGACCCAGTACTTC. Its protein is CASNSAGGKETQYF.